A single sample gave rise to the 16 T cell receptor beta chains below, sequenced in a study of CD8+ T cells in alopecia areata. The treatment was: oral pan-JAK inhibitor, 5-10 mg twice daily. RNA extraction and reverse transcription yielded cDNA as sequencing template. The protocol was immunoSEQ multiplex PCR, while the TCRdb copy is restricted to in-frame clones and leaves out a portion. In the table there are 75,000 to 80,000 clones, around 61% of which are singletons. The specimen was CD8+ T cells sorted from blood, collected at week 24, from a patient treated with tofacitinib. The receptors here all came from a human donor with alopecia areata.

This clone was picked up a small number of times. The chain combines TRBV28 with TRBJ2-3; possibly TRBD1 or TRBD2 for D (5 bases each). Germline V gives CDR1 MDHEN, CDR2 SYDVKM. This CDR3 has 14 amino acids. V shed 1 base and J shed 4 bases, with 9 bases lying between them. In DNA form, the CDR3 reads TGTGCCAGCAGTTTATCGAGGGGCGCAGATACGCAGTATTTT. It encodes CASSLSRGADTQYF.

The V call is TRBV11-2, the J call TRBJ1-5, with D tentatively TRBD1 (5 bases). CDR3 length equals 13 residues. Germline V lookup: CDR1 SGHAT, CDR2 FQNNGV. Trimming left V 5 bases short and J 5 bases short, with 10 bases between. The CDR3 DNA follows: TGTGCCAGCAGCACCAGGGTTGATCAGCCCCAGCATTTT. Its protein product is CASSTRVDQPQHF.

The CDR3 reads CASSPGQGGSYGYTF. The CDR3 nucleotides are TGTGCCAGCTCACCAGGACAGGGGGGATCCTATGGCTACACCTTC. The genes are TRBV18 and TRBJ1-2; 10 positions agree with TRBD1. The CDR3 extends over 15 amino acids. V gave up 2 bases and J gave up 4 bases; unmatched junction bases: 4. Germline CDR1 is KGHSH and CDR2 is LQKENI.

The gene calls are TRBV29-1 and TRBJ2-3; possibly TRBD1 for D (5 bases). The germline CDR1 and CDR2 sequences are SQVTM and ANQGSEA. This CDR3 is 15 amino acids long. The V end was cut by 1 base, the J end by 3 bases, with 14 bases between. CDR3 sequence: CSVEVTGRATDTQYF. The CDR3, as DNA: TGCAGCGTTGAAGTAACAGGTAGAGCGACAGATACGCAGTATTTT.

The V gene is TRBV2, the J gene TRBJ2-1; D possibly matches TRBD1 or TRBD2 (6 bases each). There are 12 residues in the CDR3. Trimming shortened V by 6 bases and J by 7 bases, and 10 bases separated the two germline ends. Germline V gene sequence: CDR1 SNHLY, CDR2 FYNNEI. The CDR3 coding sequence is TGTGCCAGCAGGATAGGGGGGAATGAGCAGTTCTTC. The encoded protein is CASRIGGNEQFF.

The chain carries TRBV5-4 and TRBJ2-7, with 9 nucleotides matching TRBD1. J gave up 0 bases and V 4 bases, and 5 bases lay outside the gene matches. The CDR3 loop spans 15 amino acids. Germline CDR1 reads SGHNT; CDR2 reads YYREEE (reference sequence). In DNA, the CDR3 is TGTGCCAGCAGCGCCGGGACAGGGCCCTCCTACGAGCAGTACTTC. Protein: CASSAGTGPSYEQYF.

This chain connects TRBV5-1 to TRBJ2-7, with D perhaps matching TRBD1 or TRBD2 (5 bases each). The germline V and J ends were trimmed by 0 bases and 7 bases, with 17 bases remaining between them. The CDR3 is 15 amino acids. Looked up from germline, CDR1 is SGHRS and CDR2 is YFSETQ. CDR3 DNA: TGCGCCAGCAGCTTGGCCGAGCTAGCAGGGTTGGAGCAGTACTTC. It translates to CASSLAELAGLEQYF. The full variable domain, its missing parts supplied by reference TRBV5-1 and TRBJ2-7, is KAGVTQTPRYLIKTRGQQVTLSCSPISGHRSVSWYQQTPGQGLQFLFEYFSETQRNKGNFPGRFSGRQFSNSRSEMNVSTLELGDSALYLCASSLAELAGLEQYFGPGTRLTVT.

A few counts support this clone. The V and J genes are TRBV19 and TRBJ1-5, with D tentatively TRBD1 (5 bases). The CDR3 loop spans 16 amino acids. Germline lookup yields CDR1 LNHDA and CDR2 SQIVND (reference sequence). Between the trimmed V and J ends, which lost 7 bases and 4 bases, there was a span of 20 bases. CDR3 nucleotide sequence: TGTGCCAGTAATTACGTGGGGGGAATCGCAAATCAGCCCCAGCATTTT. Its protein is CASNYVGGIANQPQHF.

The J gene is TRBJ1-2, the V gene TRBV6-5, with 10 positions matching TRBD1. This CDR3 spans 14 amino acids. CDR1 is MNHEY and CDR2 is SVGAGI in the germline V gene. After removal of 4 bases from V and 6 bases from J, the junction contained 5 bases not matched to a gene. The CDR3 region is CASSWDRGSDGYTF. The CDR3 DNA reads TGTGCCAGCAGTTGGGACAGGGGATCTGATGGCTACACCTTC.

Note on this clone: The junction differs from germline at one of its ends, possibly a read error. The chain combines TRBV7-2 with TRBJ2-3; TRBD1 is a possible D gene (6 bases). There are 12 residues in the CDR3. Germline CDR1 and CDR2: SGHTA and FQGNSA. The CDR3: CASSLAPSTGIF. The CDR3 DNA reads as TGTGCCAGCAGCTTAGCACCCTCTACAGGGATTTTT.

The chain joins TRBV27 to TRBJ2-2, with 7 positions matching TRBD1. V was pared by 3 bases and J by 6 bases, with 1 base of the junction left unmatched. Per germline, CDR1 MNHEY and CDR2 SMNVEV (reference sequence). The CDR3 contains 13 residues. This CDR3 is CASSFTGAGELFF. CDR3 DNA: TGTGCCAGCAGTTTCACAGGGGCCGGGGAGCTGTTTTTT.

The rearrangement links TRBV10-3 to TRBJ2-7; D is unclear. Germline V gene data show CDR1 as ENHRY and CDR2 as SYGVKD. The CDR3 spans 12 residues. The V end was cut by 3 bases, the J end by 2 bases, with 5 bases between. For the CDR3, the DNA is TGTGCCATCAGTGACAGTGCCTACGAGCAGTACTTC. Its protein product is CAISDSAYEQYF.

CDR3 region: CASSWGNRAHEQYF. The CDR3 region has the DNA TGTGCCAGCAGTTGGGGTAACAGGGCCCACGAGCAGTACTTC. The rearrangement joins TRBV27 to TRBJ2-7, with D maybe TRBD1 (6 bases). The CDR3 has 14 amino acids. Germline V gene data show CDR1 as MNHEY and CDR2 as SMNVEV (reference sequence). V was clipped by 4 bases and J by 5 bases, with 15 bases between them.

This chain joins TRBV6-5 and TRBJ2-7; TRBD1 matches at 12 bases. V was pared by 6 bases and J by 5 bases, with 5 bases of the junction left unmatched. Germline-derived CDR1 and CDR2 are MNHEY and SVGAGI. This CDR3 spans 14 amino acids. The DNA for the CDR3 is TGTGCCAGCAGCTCGGGACAGGGGGCCCACGAGCAGTACTTC. The encoded protein is CASSSGQGAHEQYF.

This chain links TRBV4-2 with TRBJ2-7, with TRBD1 identical over 7 bases. CDR1 and CDR2 (germline): LGHNA, YNFKEQ. J gave up 0 bases and V 5 bases, and 1 base lay outside the gene matches. This CDR3 has 13 residues. In DNA, the CDR3 is TGTGCCAGCAGCGGGACAGACTCCTACGAGCAGTACTTC. Protein: CASSGTDSYEQYF.

The V call is TRBV7-9, the J call TRBJ2-3, with 9 bases lining up with TRBD1. Germline values: CDR1 SEHNR, CDR2 FQNEAQ (reference sequence). This CDR3 comprises 16 residues. Germline trimming cut 5 bases from V and 2 bases from J; bases unmatched to any gene: 8. CDR3 coding DNA: TGTGCCAGCAGCCCGCGGACAGGGGTAACCACAGATACGCAGTATTTT. Protein: CASSPRTGVTTDTQYF.